The clone carrying this T cell receptor (beta chain) was recorded once. The data stem from a study of blood T cell repertoires in COVID-19. The repertoire was sequenced with immunoSEQ multiplex PCR; TCRdb's copy has only in-frame clones and lacks some. The profile covers a few hundred thousand clones, with more than 80% appearing a single time and under 8% taken by the ten largest. CDR1 LGHDT and CDR2 YNNKEL come from the germline V gene (reference sequence). This CDR3 is built from 17 residues. Trimming removed 2 bases from V and 14 bases from J; junction bases left unmatched: 17. This TCR was sampled from a man between 18 and 29 years old who had recovered from COVID-19. Material for sequencing was peripheral blood. The chain combines TRBV3-1 (or the pseudogene TRBV3-2) with TRBJ2-2; 10 positions match TRBD2. DNA of the CDR3: TGTGCCAGCAGCCAACAAGAAGTGGTGAGCGGGAGGGGTTCCCTGTTTTTT. It codes for CASSQQEVVSGRGSLFF.